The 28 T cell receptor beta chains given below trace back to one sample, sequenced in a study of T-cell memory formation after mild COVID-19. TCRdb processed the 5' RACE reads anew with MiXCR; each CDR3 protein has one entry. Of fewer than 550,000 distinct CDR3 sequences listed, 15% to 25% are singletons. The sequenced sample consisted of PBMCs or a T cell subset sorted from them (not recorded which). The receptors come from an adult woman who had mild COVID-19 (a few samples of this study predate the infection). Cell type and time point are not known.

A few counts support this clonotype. CDR3 nucleotides: TGTGCCAGCAGCCCCGGGCGGTCCGAGGAGAATAGCAATCAGCCCCAGCATTTT. Amino acid sequence: CASSPGRSEENSNQPQHF. The V gene is TRBV7-2, the J gene TRBJ1-5; D uncertain. This CDR3 spans 18 amino acids. Germline CDR1 and CDR2: SGHTA and FQGNSA. V was shortened by 5 bases and J by 0 bases, with 20 bases between the two germline ends.

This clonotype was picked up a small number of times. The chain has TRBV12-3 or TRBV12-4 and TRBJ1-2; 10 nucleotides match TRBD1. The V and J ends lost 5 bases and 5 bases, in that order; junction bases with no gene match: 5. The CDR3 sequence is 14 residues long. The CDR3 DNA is TGTGCCAGCAGTCCCCCGGGACAGGGGTATGGCTACACCTTC. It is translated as CASSPPGQGYGYTF.

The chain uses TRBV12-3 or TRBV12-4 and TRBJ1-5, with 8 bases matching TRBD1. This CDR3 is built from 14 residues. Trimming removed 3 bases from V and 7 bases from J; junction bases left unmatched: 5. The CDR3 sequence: CASSFGQGRQPQHF. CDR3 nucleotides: TGTGCCAGCAGTTTTGGACAGGGTCGACAGCCCCAGCATTTT.

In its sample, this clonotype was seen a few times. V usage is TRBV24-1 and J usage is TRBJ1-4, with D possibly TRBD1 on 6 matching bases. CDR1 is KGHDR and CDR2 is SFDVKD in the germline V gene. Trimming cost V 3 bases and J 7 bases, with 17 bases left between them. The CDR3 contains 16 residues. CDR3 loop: CATSDKKGGRPEKLFF. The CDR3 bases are TGTGCCACCAGTGATAAGAAGGGGGGGCGCCCTGAAAAACTGTTTTTT.

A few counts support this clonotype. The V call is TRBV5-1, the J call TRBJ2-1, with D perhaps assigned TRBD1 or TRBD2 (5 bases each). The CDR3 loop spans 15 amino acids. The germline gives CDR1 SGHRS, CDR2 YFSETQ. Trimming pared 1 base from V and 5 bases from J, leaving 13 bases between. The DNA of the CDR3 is TGCGCCAGCAGCTTGTTCGAGAGAGGGGACAATGAGCAGTTCTTC. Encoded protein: CASSLFERGDNEQFF.

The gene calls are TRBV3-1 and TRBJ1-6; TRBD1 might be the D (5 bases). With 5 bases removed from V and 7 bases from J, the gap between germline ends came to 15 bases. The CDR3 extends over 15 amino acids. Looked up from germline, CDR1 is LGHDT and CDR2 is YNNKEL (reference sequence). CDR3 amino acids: CASSYGGSGNSPLHF. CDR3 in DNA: TGTGCCAGCAGCTATGGGGGTTCAGGAAATTCACCCCTCCACTTT.

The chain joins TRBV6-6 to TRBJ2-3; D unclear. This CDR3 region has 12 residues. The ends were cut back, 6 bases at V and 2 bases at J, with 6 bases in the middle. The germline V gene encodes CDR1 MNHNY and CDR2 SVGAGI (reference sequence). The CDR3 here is CASREYTDTQYF. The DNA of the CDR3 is TGTGCCAGCAGGGAATACACAGATACGCAGTATTTT.

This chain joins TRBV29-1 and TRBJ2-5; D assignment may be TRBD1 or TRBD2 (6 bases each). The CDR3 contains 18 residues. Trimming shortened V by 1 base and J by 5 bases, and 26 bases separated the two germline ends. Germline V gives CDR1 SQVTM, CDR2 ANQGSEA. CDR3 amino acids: CSVEAAKGTIRGGETQYF. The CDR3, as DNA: TGCAGCGTTGAAGCGGCCAAAGGGACAATCCGAGGAGGGGAGACCCAGTACTTC.

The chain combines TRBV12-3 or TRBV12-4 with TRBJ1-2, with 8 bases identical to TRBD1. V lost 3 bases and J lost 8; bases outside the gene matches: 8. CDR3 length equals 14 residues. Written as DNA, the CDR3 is TGTGCCAGCAGTTTCCGCGGCAGGGGGCTGGGCTACACCTTC. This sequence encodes CASSFRGRGLGYTF.

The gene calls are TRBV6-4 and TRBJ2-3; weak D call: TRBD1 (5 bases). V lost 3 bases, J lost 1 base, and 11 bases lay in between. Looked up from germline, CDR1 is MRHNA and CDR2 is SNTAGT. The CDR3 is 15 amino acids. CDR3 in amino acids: CASSDGQGGTDTQYF. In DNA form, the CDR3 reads TGTGCCAGCAGTGATGGGCAGGGTGGCACAGATACGCAGTATTTT.

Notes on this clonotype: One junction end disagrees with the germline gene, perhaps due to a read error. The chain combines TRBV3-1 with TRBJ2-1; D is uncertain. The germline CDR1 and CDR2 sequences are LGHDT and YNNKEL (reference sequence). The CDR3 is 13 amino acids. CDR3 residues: CPSSPNSRGEQFF. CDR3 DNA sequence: TGTCCCAGCAGCCCGAACTCCCGCGGTGAGCAGTTCTTC.

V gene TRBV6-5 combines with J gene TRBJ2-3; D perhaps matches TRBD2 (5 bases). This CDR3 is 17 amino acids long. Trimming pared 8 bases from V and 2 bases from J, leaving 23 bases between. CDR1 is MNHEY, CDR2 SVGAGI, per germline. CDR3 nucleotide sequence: TGTGCCAGCGCAGAGACTTTCCTAGCAGGATACACAGATACGCAGTATTTT. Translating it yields CASAETFLAGYTDTQYF.

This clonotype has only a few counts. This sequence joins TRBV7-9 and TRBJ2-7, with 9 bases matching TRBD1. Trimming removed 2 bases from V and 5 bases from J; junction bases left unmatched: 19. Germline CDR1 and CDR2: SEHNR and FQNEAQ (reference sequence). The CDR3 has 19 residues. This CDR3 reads CASSLSPLWTGEIMHEQYF. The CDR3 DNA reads TGTGCCAGCAGCTTATCTCCACTTTGGACAGGGGAGATTATGCACGAGCAGTACTTC.

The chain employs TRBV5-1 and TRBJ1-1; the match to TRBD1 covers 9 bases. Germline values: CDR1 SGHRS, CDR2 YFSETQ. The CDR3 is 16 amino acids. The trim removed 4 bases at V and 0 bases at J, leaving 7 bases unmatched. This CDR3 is CASSGQGTGVNTEAFF. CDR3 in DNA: TGCGCCAGCAGCGGACAGGGGACGGGGGTGAACACTGAAGCTTTCTTT.

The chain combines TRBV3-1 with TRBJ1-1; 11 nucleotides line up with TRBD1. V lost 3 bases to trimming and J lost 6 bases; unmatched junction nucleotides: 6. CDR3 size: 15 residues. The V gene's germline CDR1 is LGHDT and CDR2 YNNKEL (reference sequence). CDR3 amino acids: CASSQEDRGHPEAFF. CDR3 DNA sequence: TGTGCCAGCAGCCAGGAGGACAGGGGGCACCCTGAAGCTTTCTTT.

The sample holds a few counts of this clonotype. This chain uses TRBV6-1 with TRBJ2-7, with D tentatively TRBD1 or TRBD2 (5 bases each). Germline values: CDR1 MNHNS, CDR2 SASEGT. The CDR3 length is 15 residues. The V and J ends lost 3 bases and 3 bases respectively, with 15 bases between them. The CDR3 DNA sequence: TGTGCCAGCAGTGACCGGGGCGAAGGCCTCTACGAGCAGTACTTC. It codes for CASSDRGEGLYEQYF.

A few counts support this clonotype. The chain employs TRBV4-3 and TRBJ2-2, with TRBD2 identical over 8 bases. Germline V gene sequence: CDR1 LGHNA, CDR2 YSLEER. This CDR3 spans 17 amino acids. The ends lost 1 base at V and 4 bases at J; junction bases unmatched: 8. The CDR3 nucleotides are TGCGCCAGCAGCCAAGTTTTGGGACTAGAGTTCACCGGGGAGCTGTTTTTT. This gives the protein CASSQVLGLEFTGELFF.

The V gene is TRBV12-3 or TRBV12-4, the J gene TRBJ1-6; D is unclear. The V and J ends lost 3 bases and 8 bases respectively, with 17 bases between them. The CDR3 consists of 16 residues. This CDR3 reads CASSFSARLFHSPLHF. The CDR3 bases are TGTGCCAGCAGTTTCTCGGCCCGCTTATTTCATTCACCCCTCCACTTT.

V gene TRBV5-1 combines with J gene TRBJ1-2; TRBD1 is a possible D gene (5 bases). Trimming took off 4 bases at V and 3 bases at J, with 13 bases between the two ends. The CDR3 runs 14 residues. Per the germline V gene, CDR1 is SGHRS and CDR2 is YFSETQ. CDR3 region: CASSASGTDYGYTF. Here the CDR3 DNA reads TGCGCCAGCAGCGCTTCCGGGACGGACTATGGCTACACCTTC.

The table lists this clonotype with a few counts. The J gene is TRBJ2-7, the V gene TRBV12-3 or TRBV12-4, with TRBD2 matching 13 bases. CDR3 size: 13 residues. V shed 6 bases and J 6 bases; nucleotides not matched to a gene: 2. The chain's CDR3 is CASSWTSGGEQYF. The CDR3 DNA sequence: TGTGCCAGCAGCTGGACTAGCGGGGGCGAGCAGTACTTC.

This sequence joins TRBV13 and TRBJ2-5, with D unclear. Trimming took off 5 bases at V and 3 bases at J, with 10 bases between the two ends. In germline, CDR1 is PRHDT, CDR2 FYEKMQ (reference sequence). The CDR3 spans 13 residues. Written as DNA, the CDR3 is TGTGCCAGCAGCCCCAGGTTAGAAGAGACCCAGTACTTC. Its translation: CASSPRLEETQYF.

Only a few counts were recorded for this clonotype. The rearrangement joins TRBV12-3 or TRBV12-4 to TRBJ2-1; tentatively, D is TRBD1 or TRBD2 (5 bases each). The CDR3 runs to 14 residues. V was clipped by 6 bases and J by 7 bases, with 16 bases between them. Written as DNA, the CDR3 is TGTGCCAGCAGCCGACGGGACCCTGGGAATGAGCAGTTCTTC. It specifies CASSRRDPGNEQFF.

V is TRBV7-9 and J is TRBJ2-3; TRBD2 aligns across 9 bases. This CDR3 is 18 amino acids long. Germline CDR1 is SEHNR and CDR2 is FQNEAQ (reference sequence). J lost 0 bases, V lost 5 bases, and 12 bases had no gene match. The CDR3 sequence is CASSLLLTGTSSTDTQYF. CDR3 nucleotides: TGTGCCAGCAGCCTTCTCCTCACCGGGACTAGCAGCACAGATACGCAGTATTTT.

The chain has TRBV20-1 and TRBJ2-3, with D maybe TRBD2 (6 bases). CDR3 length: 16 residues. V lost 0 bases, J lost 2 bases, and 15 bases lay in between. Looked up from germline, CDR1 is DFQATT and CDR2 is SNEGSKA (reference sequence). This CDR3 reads CSAREGGAGLTDTQYF. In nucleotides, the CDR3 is TGCAGTGCTAGAGAGGGCGGAGCGGGCCTCACAGATACGCAGTATTTT.

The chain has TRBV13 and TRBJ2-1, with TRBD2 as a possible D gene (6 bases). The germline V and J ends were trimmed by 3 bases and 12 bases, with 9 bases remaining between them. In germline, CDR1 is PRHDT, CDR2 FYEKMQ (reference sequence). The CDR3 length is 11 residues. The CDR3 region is CASSFRLVQFF. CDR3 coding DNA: TGTGCCAGCAGCTTCCGACTAGTGCAGTTCTTC.

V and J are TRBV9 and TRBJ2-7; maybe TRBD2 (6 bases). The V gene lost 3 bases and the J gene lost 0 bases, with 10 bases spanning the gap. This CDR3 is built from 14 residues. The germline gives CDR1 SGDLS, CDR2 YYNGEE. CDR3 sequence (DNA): TGTGCCAGCAGCGCCAGGACTACCTCCTACGAGCAGTACTTC. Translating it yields CASSARTTSYEQYF.

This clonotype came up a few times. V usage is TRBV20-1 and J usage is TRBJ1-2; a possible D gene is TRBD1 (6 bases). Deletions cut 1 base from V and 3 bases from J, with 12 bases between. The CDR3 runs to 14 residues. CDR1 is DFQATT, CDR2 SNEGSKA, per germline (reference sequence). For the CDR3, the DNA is TGCAGTGCTAGAGGGACAGAAACCGACTATGGCTACACCTTC. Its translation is CSARGTETDYGYTF.

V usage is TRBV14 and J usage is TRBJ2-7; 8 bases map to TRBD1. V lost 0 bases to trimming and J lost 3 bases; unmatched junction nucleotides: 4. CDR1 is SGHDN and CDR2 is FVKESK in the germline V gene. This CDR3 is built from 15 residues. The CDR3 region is CASSQDVDRDYEQYF. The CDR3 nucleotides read TGTGCCAGCAGCCAAGATGTGGACAGGGACTACGAGCAGTACTTC.